One sample yielded the 21 T cell receptor beta chains listed below, sequenced in a study of beta chain features in type 1 diabetes. Study-wide points: Shorter TCRB CDR3s, moderately but significantly so, were found in Type 1 diabetes patients in all four CD4+ subsets.

Their antigen targets remain unknown. Reverse transcribing all isolated RNA meant expressed TCRB transcripts were sequenced. Sequenced by immunoSEQ multiplex PCR; TCRdb stores in-frame clones only, minus some. The sample records approximately 170,000 clones, about 7.9% being singletons. What was sequenced was central memory CD4+ T cells from blood. The receptors were gathered from a young man with type 1 diabetes.

The chain employs TRBV7-7 and TRBJ2-4; a weak D match, TRBD1 (6 bases). The CDR3 has 16 amino acids. CDR1 and CDR2 from the germline V gene are SSHAT and FNYEAQ (reference sequence). Trimming pared 6 bases from V and 0 bases from J, leaving 15 bases between. The CDR3 DNA reads as TGTGCCAGCAGGGTTGAGGGGGAATTAGCCAAAAACATTCAGTACTTC. Its protein product is CASRVEGELAKNIQYF.

In DNA, the CDR3 is TGTGCCAGCACGGATCCCCCCGCGGATTCCTACGAGCAGTACTTC. It is translated as CASTDPPADSYEQYF. The chain carries TRBV6-6 and TRBJ2-7, with D uncertain. There are 15 residues in the CDR3. Germline CDR1 and CDR2: MNHNY and SVGAGI (reference sequence). V shed 7 bases and J shed 1 base, with 17 bases lying between them.

The V call is TRBV7-2, the J call TRBJ2-7; perhaps TRBD1 as D (5 bases). Per germline, CDR1 SGHTA and CDR2 FQGNSA. The V end lost 1 base, the J end lost 3 bases, and 7 bases lay between the germline ends. The CDR3 runs 13 residues. For the CDR3, the DNA is TGTGCCAGCAGCTTAGGCAGGGACTACGAGCAGTACTTC. It encodes CASSLGRDYEQYF.

The rearrangement links TRBV28 to TRBJ2-7, with D unresolved. Germline V lookup: CDR1 MDHEN, CDR2 SYDVKM. The CDR3 sequence is 13 residues long. The ends were cut back, 2 bases at V and 6 bases at J, with 11 bases in the middle. CDR3 region: CASSLIGYGEQYF. The CDR3, as DNA: TGTGCCAGCAGTTTAATCGGGTACGGCGAGCAGTACTTC.

This clone has more than one count but fewer than ten. The chain uses TRBV28 and TRBJ1-5; 9 positions agree with TRBD1. Germline-derived CDR1 and CDR2 are MDHEN and SYDVKM. This CDR3 is 15 amino acids long. The J segment lost 6 bases and the V segment lost 4 bases, leaving 7 bases of the junction unmatched. The CDR3: CASSSPGQGGQPQHF. The CDR3 DNA is TGTGCCAGCAGTTCCCCGGGACAGGGTGGTCAGCCCCAGCATTTT.

This chain uses TRBV2 with TRBJ2-6; 7 bases map to TRBD1. This CDR3 is 14 amino acids long. Germline V CDR1 and CDR2: SNHLY, FYNNEI. With 8 bases clipped from V and 4 bases from J, the junction kept 5 bases outside the gene matches. CDR3 protein: CASQQGNGANVLTF. The CDR3 bases are TGTGCCAGCCAACAGGGGAACGGGGCCAACGTCCTGACTTTC.

This clone turned up a few times. The chain couples TRBV7-9 to TRBJ1-1; TRBD1 agrees at 8 bases. Germline V gives CDR1 SEHNR, CDR2 FQNEAQ (reference sequence). The CDR3 runs 14 residues. Unmatched junction bases numbered 9, after V lost 8 bases and J lost 4 bases. CDR3 nucleotide sequence: TGTGCCAGCCAGGACAGGGATGTTGGCACTGAAGCTTTCTTT. It codes for CASQDRDVGTEAFF.

The chain joins TRBV5-8 to TRBJ2-6, with D possibly being TRBD2 (5 bases). The germline V gene has CDR1 SGHTS and CDR2 YDEGEE. The CDR3 covers 16 residues. V was cut by 0 bases and J by 2 bases, with 9 bases left in between. The CDR3 sequence: CASSLETGTGANVLTF. The DNA for the CDR3 is TGTGCCAGCAGCTTGGAGACCGGGACTGGGGCCAACGTCCTGACTTTC.

The sample holds a few counts of this clone. The chain couples TRBV10-3 to TRBJ2-1, with TRBD2 identical over 10 bases. Germline CDR1 and CDR2: ENHRY and SYGVKD. V shed 6 bases and J 8 bases; nucleotides not matched to a gene: 7. The CDR3 has 14 amino acids. CDR3 sequence: CAISLAGVIDEQFF. The CDR3 DNA follows: TGTGCCATCAGCCTAGCGGGAGTAATCGATGAGCAGTTCTTC.

This clone has only a few counts. This rearrangement joins TRBV2 to TRBJ1-4; 8 nucleotides match TRBD1. CDR3 size: 14 residues. Germline CDR1 is SNHLY and CDR2 is FYNNEI. After removal of 5 bases from V and 7 bases from J, the junction contained 6 bases not matched to a gene. The CDR3 DNA is TGTGCCAGCAGTACCGGGACAGGCGCTGAAAAACTGTTTTTT. Translation gives CASSTGTGAEKLFF.

V and J are TRBV7-8 and TRBJ1-5; 7 nucleotides agree with TRBD1. This CDR3 is 16 amino acids long. V was pared by 5 bases and J by 0 bases, with 7 bases of the junction left unmatched. Germline V gene data show CDR1 as SGHVS and CDR2 as FQNEAQ. The CDR3: CASSPQTGFSNQPQHF. CDR3 DNA: TGTGCCAGCAGCCCCCAGACAGGGTTTAGCAATCAGCCCCAGCATTTT.

This clone was seen only a few times. CDR3 sequence (DNA): TGTGCCAGCAGCCCGACAGGGGGGAGCACTGAAGCTTTCTTT. This gives the protein CASSPTGGSTEAFF. The gene calls are TRBV28 and TRBJ1-1, with 9 bases aligning to TRBD1. Per the germline V gene, CDR1 is MDHEN and CDR2 is SYDVKM. The trim removed 6 bases at V and 4 bases at J, leaving 6 bases unmatched. The CDR3 runs 14 residues.

The chain carries TRBV23-1 and TRBJ2-3, with TRBD2 identical over 8 bases. TRBV23-1 is designated an ORF whose function remains uncertain. The CDR3 consists of 18 residues. V trimming: 0 bases; J trimming: 0 bases; junction bases outside the gene matches: 8. The CDR3 DNA reads as TGCGCCAGCAGTCAATCGCGGAGCGGGGGATCTAGCACAGATACGCAGTATTTT. Encoded protein: CASSQSRSGGSSTDTQYF.

This clone appeared a few times. The chain links TRBV15 to TRBJ1-4; 7 nucleotides line up with TRBD1. V was pared by 5 bases and J by 2 bases, with 5 bases of the junction left unmatched. The CDR3 runs to 15 residues. From germline, CDR1 is LNHNV and CDR2 YYDKDF (reference sequence). CDR3 DNA: TGTGCCACCAGCCGTACGACAGGGACTAATGAAAAACTGTTTTTT. It encodes CATSRTTGTNEKLFF. Filled out from reference TRBV15 and TRBJ1-4, the complete variable domain reads DAMVIQNPRYQVTQFGKPVTLSCSQTLNHNVMYWYQQKSSQAPKLLFHYYDKDFNNEADTPDNFQSRRPNTSFCFLDIRSPGLGDTAMYLCATSRTTGTNEKLFFGSGTQLSVL.

Here the CDR3 reads CASSVGTGPGEQFF. For the CDR3, the DNA is TGTGCCAGCAGCGTAGGGACAGGGCCTGGTGAGCAGTTCTTC. This chain joins TRBV9 and TRBJ2-1; 8 nucleotides agree with TRBD1. The CDR3 covers 14 residues. Germline V gives CDR1 SGDLS, CDR2 YYNGEE. The V segment lost 0 bases and the J segment 9 bases; nucleotides outside the gene matches: 5. Looking up the rest from reference TRBV9 and TRBJ2-1 gives the full variable domain: DSGVTQTPKHLITATGQRVTLRCSPRSGDLSVYWYQQSLDQGLQFLIQYYNGEERAKGNILERFSAQQFPDLHSELNLSSLELGDSALYFCASSVGTGPGEQFFGPGTRLTVL.

The chain carries TRBV11-3 and TRBJ2-6, with no clear D. The CDR3 sequence is 12 residues long. V was pared by 3 bases and J by 11 bases, with 8 bases between. Germline V gives CDR1 SGHNT, CDR2 YENEEA. CDR3 residues: CASSFMRDVLTF. In DNA form, the CDR3 reads TGTGCCAGCAGCTTCATGAGAGACGTCCTGACTTTC.

V is TRBV7-2 and J is TRBJ2-7, with TRBD2 identical over 12 bases. J was trimmed by 6 bases and V by 6 bases; bases with no gene match: 15. From germline, CDR1 is SGHTA and CDR2 FQGNSA. The CDR3 sequence is 17 residues long. DNA for the CDR3: TGTGCCAGCAGAAGGACTAGCGGGGCATTAGTCCCCCGCGAGCAGTACTTC. Translating gives CASRRTSGALVPREQYF.

This chain joins TRBV7-2 and TRBJ1-5; D gene unclear. The germline V gene has CDR1 SGHTA and CDR2 FQGNSA. V was shortened by 5 bases and J by 10 bases, with 9 bases between the two germline ends. The CDR3 totals 11 residues. The CDR3 region is CASSPGGPQHF. The DNA for the CDR3 is TGTGCCAGCAGCCCAGGTGGACCCCAGCATTTT.

This chain links TRBV25-1 with TRBJ2-1; TRBD1 might be the D (6 bases). The CDR3 consists of 13 residues. CDR1 and CDR2 from the germline V gene are MGHDK and SYGVNS. V dropped 6 bases and J dropped 8 bases, with 14 bases sitting between them. The CDR3 reads CASREQGLDEQFF. The CDR3 DNA reads TGTGCCAGCAGAGAACAGGGTTTAGATGAGCAGTTCTTC.

The V call is TRBV7-8, the J call TRBJ2-5, with a weak D call TRBD1 (6 bases). This CDR3 contains 14 residues. Per germline, CDR1 SGHVS and CDR2 FQNEAQ. V was shortened by 3 bases and J by 4 bases, with 12 bases between the two germline ends. CDR3 protein: CASSFKGVGETQYF. The CDR3 nucleotides are TGTGCCAGCAGCTTTAAGGGGGTAGGAGAGACCCAGTACTTC. The full variable domain, in which reference TRBV7-8 and TRBJ2-5 provide the parts outside the CDR3, is GAGVSQSPRYKVAKRGQDVALRCDPISGHVSLFWYQQALGQGPEFLTYFQNEAQLDKSGLPSDRFFAERPEGSVSTLKIQRTQQEDSAVYLCASSFKGVGETQYFGPGTRLLVL.

This clone was counted only a few times. The chain carries TRBV10-3 and TRBJ2-4; TRBD2 might be the D (5 bases). Trimming removed 10 bases from V and 1 base from J, with 26 bases in between. The CDR3 has 18 amino acids. Germline CDR1 reads ENHRY; CDR2 reads SYGVKD. This chain's CDR3 is CASSRSYEGMRAKNIQYF. CDR3 sequence (DNA): TGTGCCAGCAGCCGTTCATATGAGGGAATGAGGGCCAAAAACATTCAGTACTTC.